This TCR beta chain originates from a study of regulatory T cells in long-lasting Graves disease. Study findings and constraints: Persistent cases favored TRBV28, TRBJ1-2 and TRBJ2-5.

Time point defined: newly diagnosed GD, antithyroid drugs for less than 3 months. Extracted PBMC RNA gave rise to the TCR library. CDR3 size: 15 residues. Germline CDR1 and CDR2: MDHEN and SYDVKM. With 6 bases removed from V and 0 bases from J, the gap between germline ends came to 12 bases. This clonotype has a count of ten or more. Its specificity is not known. The TCR beta library used iRepertoire HTBI primers with Arm-PCR amplification of CDR3. TCRdb redid the calling of the multiplex PCR reads with MiXCR, one entry per CDR3 protein. Counted here are some 370,000 distinct CDR3 sequences, 10% to 15% occurring once; the ten biggest clones make up under 20%. These data were likewise used in another study, on T cells in Graves' hyperthyroidism and ophthalmopathy. That report adds: Calling Graves' hyperthyroidism stable meant ophthalmopathy did not progress within 18 months. Uncontrolled infections, other autoimmune diseases, pregnancy or lactation led to exclusion of patients. During a first-round RT-PCR of the TCR CDR3, the HTBI primer set was used.

The J gene is TRBJ2-4, the V gene TRBV28; unclear D gene. Material: peripheral blood mononuclear cells (PBMCs), obtained at new diagnosis, from a patient treated with antithyroid drugs. The receptor's source is a woman aged 18-30 years with Graves disease. As DNA, the CDR3 is TGTGCCAGCAGCCCCGCCCCCCTAGCCAAAAACATTCAGTACTTC. Translated, it gives CASSPAPLAKNIQYF.